The 29 T cell receptor beta chains presented below share a single source sample, sequenced in a study of T-cell memory formation after mild COVID-19. TCRdb re-analysed the 5' RACE reads in MiXCR, keeping a single row per CDR3 protein. The sample includes around 110,000 distinct CDR3 sequences, under 15% of them seen just once. Source material: PBMCs or a T cell subset sorted from them (not recorded which). These receptors all come from an adult woman who had mild COVID-19 (a few samples of this study predate the infection). Cell type and time point are not known.

The V call is TRBV11-2, the J call TRBJ1-1; no clear D. The CDR3 runs 15 residues. V was trimmed by 0 bases and J by 0 bases, leaving 8 bases between them. In germline, CDR1 is SGHAT, CDR2 FQNNGV. The CDR3 reads CASSLEYGLNTEAFF. The CDR3 DNA reads as TGTGCCAGCAGCTTAGAGTACGGATTGAACACTGAAGCTTTCTTT.

V gene TRBV7-6 combines with J gene TRBJ1-5; D is unclear. The CDR3 has 14 amino acids. Germline loops: CDR1 SGHVS, CDR2 FNYEAQ. The V gene lost 0 bases and the J gene lost 7 bases, with 10 bases spanning the gap. In nucleotides, the CDR3 is TGTGCCAGCAGCTTAGCGCCGGTAGGCCAGCCCCAGCATTTT. It is translated as CASSLAPVGQPQHF.

This clonotype has just a few counts. The chain has TRBV7-9 and TRBJ2-7; TRBD1 is a possible D gene (5 bases). Between the trimmed V and J ends, which lost 2 bases and 0 bases, there was a span of 8 bases. From germline, CDR1 is SEHNR and CDR2 FQNEAQ (reference sequence). The CDR3 loop spans 14 amino acids. CDR3 bases: TGTGCCAGCAGCTTATCGACAGTCTCCTACGAGCAGTACTTC. Protein sequence: CASSLSTVSYEQYF.

The rearrangement uses TRBV9 and TRBJ2-7; D tentatively fits TRBD1 or TRBD2 (5 bases each). The CDR3 is 14 amino acids. V shed 0 bases and J shed 4 bases, with 11 bases lying between them. The germline V gene has CDR1 SGDLS and CDR2 YYNGEE. The CDR3 DNA reads TGTGCCAGCAGCGTAGGAGGGGCTGGGTACGAGCAGTACTTC. It yields the protein CASSVGGAGYEQYF.

This clonotype has ten or more counts. The chain links TRBV10-3 to TRBJ2-7; either TRBD1 or TRBD2 may fit D (6 bases each). CDR3 length: 15 amino acids. Between the trimmed V and J ends, which lost 10 bases and 3 bases, there was a span of 22 bases. Germline V CDR1 and CDR2: ENHRY, SYGVKD. The CDR3, as DNA: TGTGCCACTAAGGGGGAGGAAGTTTTTGGCTACGAGCAGTACTTC. It is translated as CATKGEEVFGYEQYF.

The count of this clonotype is one. The rearrangement links TRBV5-1 to TRBJ2-7; unclear D gene. The germline CDR1 and CDR2 sequences are SGHRS and YFSETQ. Trimming left V 5 bases short and J 4 bases short, with 7 bases between. CDR3 length equals 11 residues. The CDR3 nucleotides read TGCGCCAGCAGAGGTTCTTACGAGCAGTACTTC. Protein product: CASRGSYEQYF.

The chain recombines TRBV7-8 with TRBJ1-6; D gene unclear. Trimming took 1 base from V and 0 from J, leaving 4 bases between them. The germline CDR1 and CDR2 sequences are SGHVS and FQNEAQ. The CDR3 sequence is 15 residues long. This CDR3 is CASSLEGSYNSPLHF. The CDR3 DNA sequence: TGTGCCAGCAGCTTAGAGGGCTCCTATAATTCACCCCTCCACTTT.

There are a few counts of this clonotype. V is TRBV5-1 and J is TRBJ1-2, with D hard to call. The CDR3 is 15 amino acids. Trimming stripped 0 bases from V and 2 bases from J, with 11 bases between. The germline V gene has CDR1 SGHRS and CDR2 YFSETQ. CDR3: CASSLEGQANYGYTF. CDR3 bases: TGCGCCAGCAGCTTGGAAGGCCAGGCAAACTATGGCTACACCTTC.

This clonotype was seen more than once but under ten times. The CDR3 nucleotides are TGTGCCAGCAGCCCTTCGCGGGGGAGCTCGGAGCAGTACTTC. It translates to CASSPSRGSSEQYF. The J gene is TRBJ2-7, the V gene TRBV7-6; 7 bases are shared with TRBD2. V lost 5 bases, J lost 7 bases, and 11 bases stayed unmatched. The germline V gene has CDR1 SGHVS and CDR2 FNYEAQ. The CDR3 is made up of 14 amino acids.

This clonotype occurred many times. This chain uses TRBV29-1 with TRBJ2-3, with TRBD1 identical over 7 bases. Unmatched junction bases numbered 12, after V lost 7 bases and J lost 2 bases. The CDR3 spans 15 residues. Germline V gives CDR1 SQVTM, CDR2 ANQGSEA. The DNA for the CDR3 is TGCAGCGCCCAGAGGGGGACAGACTCCACAGATACGCAGTATTTT. Encoded protein: CSAQRGTDSTDTQYF.

The V and J genes are TRBV24-1 and TRBJ2-7; the D gene is possibly TRBD1 (6 bases). The CDR3 totals 15 residues. Germline-derived CDR1 and CDR2 are KGHDR and SFDVKD. With 3 bases removed from V and 2 bases from J, the gap between germline ends came to 13 bases. CDR3 sequence reads: CATSDPTTGTYEQYF. The CDR3 bases are TGTGCCACCAGTGATCCTACGACAGGAACCTACGAGCAGTACTTC.

This clonotype has just one count. This chain links TRBV19 with TRBJ1-2; a weak D match, TRBD1 (5 bases). The CDR3 is 16 amino acids. Trimming shortened V by 4 bases and J by 2 bases, and 17 bases separated the two germline ends. Germline CDR1 reads LNHDA; CDR2 reads SQIVND (reference sequence). The CDR3 loop is CASSSKLAGTNYGYTF. The CDR3 nucleotides read TGTGCCAGTAGTAGTAAACTGGCAGGGACGAACTATGGCTACACCTTC. The whole variable domain, remainder taken from reference TRBV19 and TRBJ1-2, is DGGITQSPKYLFRKEGQNVTLSCEQNLNHDAMYWYRQDPGQGLRLIYYSQIVNDFQKGDIAEGYSVSREKKESFPLTVTSAQKNPTAFYLCASSSKLAGTNYGYTFGSGTRLTVV.

The rearrangement joins TRBV14 to TRBJ2-3; possible D gene TRBD2, 6 bases. V lost 0 bases to trimming and J lost 2 bases, with 12 bases between them. The CDR3 has 16 amino acids. Germline assignment: CDR1 SGHDN and CDR2 FVKESK. The CDR3: CASSQDAGSPTDTQYF. In DNA, the CDR3 is TGTGCCAGCAGCCAAGATGCGGGGAGTCCCACAGATACGCAGTATTTT.

This clonotype was counted only a few times. The rearrangement uses TRBV5-8 and TRBJ2-1; D possibly corresponds to TRBD2 (7 bases). CDR3 length: 16 amino acids. Germline assignment: CDR1 SGHTS and CDR2 YDEGEE. Trimming took off 4 bases at V and 8 bases at J, with 22 bases between the two ends. The CDR3 DNA is TGTGCCAGCAGCCCTCGACACCGGGGGGCCTTACATGAGCAGTTCTTC. This sequence encodes CASSPRHRGALHEQFF.

A few counts support this clonotype. The CDR3 loop is CASSLVLSQPQHF. In DNA, the CDR3 is TGTGCCAGCAGTTTAGTGTTGAGTCAGCCCCAGCATTTT. This rearrangement joins TRBV12-3 or TRBV12-4 to TRBJ1-5; D call uncertain. CDR3 length: 13 residues. Trimming pared 1 base from V and 6 bases from J, leaving 7 bases between.

This clonotype was seen ten or more times. The chain joins TRBV12-3 or TRBV12-4 to TRBJ1-2; tentatively, D is TRBD1 (6 bases). The length of the CDR3 is 16 residues. Trimming took 7 bases from V and 1 from J, leaving 19 bases between them. CDR3 sequence reads: CASTPPRTDSNYGYTF. The CDR3 nucleotides read TGTGCCAGCACCCCTCCTCGCACGGACAGTAACTATGGCTACACCTTC.

The chain carries TRBV24-1 and TRBJ1-6, with D uncertain. This CDR3 comprises 16 residues. Per the germline V gene, CDR1 is KGHDR and CDR2 is SFDVKD. V was cut by 4 bases and J by 9 bases, with 18 bases left in between. DNA for the CDR3: TGTGCCACCAGTGACCCGGACCGATCCCGGGGTTCACCCCTCCACTTT. It is translated as CATSDPDRSRGSPLHF.

The chain recombines TRBV2 with TRBJ2-7, with D perhaps assigned TRBD1 or TRBD2 (6 bases each). CDR3 length equals 16 residues. V lost 6 bases and J 0 bases, leaving 18 bases between the germline ends. The V gene's germline CDR1 is SNHLY and CDR2 FYNNEI. CDR3 in amino acids: CASSGGHQHYSYEQYF. CDR3 sequence (DNA): TGTGCCAGCAGCGGGGGACACCAGCACTACTCCTACGAGCAGTACTTC. Looking up the rest from reference TRBV2 and TRBJ2-7 gives the full variable domain: EPEVTQTPSHQVTQMGQEVILRCVPISNHLYFYWYRQILGQKVEFLVSFYNNEISEKSEIFDDQFSVERPDGSNFTLKIRSTKLEDSAMYFCASSGGHQHYSYEQYFGPGTRLTVT.

A word on this clonotype: A read error may produce the germline difference seen at one junction end. This rearrangement joins TRBV9 to TRBJ2-5; 7 bases line up with TRBD1. Germline-derived CDR1 and CDR2 are SGDLS and YYNGEE. The CDR3 runs to 16 residues. CDR3 nucleotides: TGTGCCAGCAGCCCCGGGGAGACAGGGCTTGGGGAGACCCAGCACTTC. Residues: CASSPGETGLGETQHF.

Worth noting for this clonotype: A junction end diverges from the germline sequence, so it may reflect a read error. This chain uses TRBV7-8 with TRBJ1-5; 7 bases line up with TRBD1. In germline, CDR1 is SGHVS, CDR2 FQNEAQ. The CDR3 length is 16 residues. The chain's CDR3 is CASSLTFRGGKQPQHF. Written as DNA, the CDR3 is TGTGCCAGCAGCTTAACTTTTAGAGGGGGCAAACAGCCCCAGCATTTT. Full variable domain (missing parts from reference TRBV7-8 and TRBJ1-5): GAGVSQSPRYKVAKRGQDVALRCDPISGHVSLFWYQQALGQGPEFLTYFQNEAQLDKSGLPSDRFFAERPEGSVSTLKIQRTQQEDSAVYLCASSLTFRGGKQPQHFGDGTRLSIL.

This clonotype was seen only a few times. The V gene is TRBV9, the J gene TRBJ2-7; TRBD2 agrees at 8 bases. The CDR3 consists of 13 residues. CDR1 and CDR2 (germline): SGDLS, YYNGEE. Unmatched junction bases numbered 7, after V lost 6 bases and J lost 5 bases. The CDR3 is CASTPSGGHEQYF. The CDR3 nucleotides are TGTGCCAGCACCCCCTCGGGGGGGCACGAGCAGTACTTC.

This chain joins TRBV7-6 and TRBJ1-1, with 11 positions matching TRBD1. The CDR3 length is 15 residues. V lost 5 bases to trimming and J lost 5 bases; unmatched junction nucleotides: 7. Per the germline V gene, CDR1 is SGHVS and CDR2 is FNYEAQ. CDR3 in DNA: TGTGCCAGCAGCCCTAGGACAGGGGGCAATACTGAAGCTTTCTTT. Translated: CASSPRTGGNTEAFF.

This chain connects TRBV5-1 to TRBJ2-1; D could derive from TRBD1 or TRBD2 (7 bases each). CDR3 length: 13 amino acids. The V end was cut by 4 bases, the J end by 10 bases, with 15 bases between. CDR1 is SGHRS and CDR2 is YFSETQ in the germline V gene. The CDR3 spells CASSGGGTDEQFF. The CDR3 DNA reads as TGCGCCAGCAGCGGGGGGGGGACAGACGAGCAGTTCTTC.

This chain uses TRBV19 with TRBJ1-1; unclear D gene. This CDR3 is 11 amino acids long. Germline lookup yields CDR1 LNHDA and CDR2 SQIVND (reference sequence). The ends were cut back, 5 bases at V and 9 bases at J, with 10 bases in the middle. The CDR3 is CASSVGRKAFF. The CDR3 coding sequence is TGTGCCAGTAGTGTCGGACGGAAAGCTTTCTTT.

The table lists this clonotype with a few counts. The chain joins TRBV12-3 or TRBV12-4 to TRBJ2-7; 7 positions agree with TRBD1. The CDR3 is 15 residues long. V shed 1 base and J 3 bases; nucleotides not matched to a gene: 6. The CDR3 reads CASSLGQGLLYEQYF. CDR3 DNA sequence: TGTGCCAGCAGTTTAGGACAGGGCCTACTCTACGAGCAGTACTTC.

This clonotype has just a few counts. The rearrangement joins TRBV9 to TRBJ2-3; 7 bases line up with TRBD2. Germline CDR1 SGDLS, CDR2 YYNGEE. With 4 bases clipped from V and 2 bases from J, the junction kept 10 bases outside the gene matches. The CDR3 runs to 16 residues. The DNA of the CDR3 is TGTGCCAGCAGCCCCCAACCGGGACTACACACAGATACGCAGTATTTT. Protein product: CASSPQPGLHTDTQYF.

This clonotype was seen a few times. V is TRBV7-9 and J is TRBJ1-2, with D possibly matching TRBD1 (5 bases). This CDR3 region has 11 residues. V was pared by 6 bases and J by 3 bases, with 5 bases between. Germline V gene data show CDR1 as SEHNR and CDR2 as FQNEAQ (reference sequence). The CDR3 DNA is TGTGCCAGCAGGGGGGACTATGGCTACACCTTC. Protein: CASRGDYGYTF.

The rearrangement joins TRBV4-1 to TRBJ2-1; 7 positions match TRBD2. This CDR3 is built from 14 residues. The V and J ends lost 1 base and 8 bases, in that order; junction bases with no gene match: 5. Germline V gene sequence: CDR1 MGHRA, CDR2 YSYEKL. The CDR3 DNA sequence: TGCGCCAGCAGCCAAGCCCTAGCGGTTGATGAGCAGTTCTTC. Translating gives CASSQALAVDEQFF.

This clonotype has more than one count but fewer than ten. V usage is TRBV13 and J usage is TRBJ1-2, with D perhaps matching TRBD1 (6 bases). The CDR3 spans 13 residues. The germline V gene encodes CDR1 PRHDT and CDR2 FYEKMQ (reference sequence). Trimming left V 5 bases short and J 6 bases short, with 13 bases between. The CDR3 protein is CASSGGGFDGYTF. The DNA of the CDR3 is TGTGCCAGCAGCGGAGGGGGTTTCGATGGCTACACCTTC.